Below, 28 T cell receptor beta chains from the same sample are listed, as sequenced in a study of blood T cell repertoires in COVID-19. Assay used: immunoSEQ multiplex PCR; TCRdb lists only in-frame clones, some missing. The table includes more than 85,000 clones, 75% to 90% detected once. What was sequenced was peripheral blood. Every receptor here comes from a human donor in a cohort sampled during active COVID-19.

V gene TRBV7-2 combines with J gene TRBJ2-5; the D gene is possibly TRBD1 (5 bases). CDR3 size: 15 residues. Trimming shortened V by 5 bases and J by 2 bases, and 15 bases separated the two germline ends. Germline V gene data show CDR1 as SGHTA and CDR2 as FQGNSA. The CDR3 here is CASSNTRQLQETQYF. Written as DNA, the CDR3 is TGTGCCAGCAGCAACACCAGACAGTTACAAGAGACCCAGTACTTC. Variable domain in full (rest from reference TRBV7-2 and TRBJ2-5): GAGVSQSPSNKVTEKGKDVELRCDPISGHTALYWYRQSLGQGLEFLIYFQGNSAPDKSGLPSDRFSAERTGGSVSTLTIQRTQQEDSAVYLCASSNTRQLQETQYFGPGTRLLVL.

This rearrangement joins TRBV7-3 to TRBJ2-1; 7 nucleotides match TRBD2. Germline loops: CDR1 SGHTA, CDR2 FQGTGA. Losses at the gene ends were 1 base for V and 6 bases for J; bases not matched to a gene: 9. The CDR3 has 16 residues. Here the CDR3 reads CASSLMGGRDRNEQFF. CDR3 nucleotide sequence: TGTGCCAGCAGCTTAATGGGAGGGCGGGACCGCAATGAGCAGTTCTTC.

The V call is TRBV7-8, the J call TRBJ2-3; the D gene is possibly TRBD2 (5 bases). Per the germline V gene, CDR1 is SGHVS and CDR2 is FQNEAQ. The CDR3 is 17 residues long. The V gene lost 4 bases and the J gene lost 4 bases, with 21 bases spanning the gap. The CDR3 region is CASSSRRVAFRSDTQYF. The DNA of the CDR3 is TGTGCCAGCAGCTCGCGTCGGGTAGCGTTCCGGTCAGATACGCAGTATTTT.

The genes are TRBV5-1 and TRBJ2-2; the D gene is possibly TRBD1 (5 bases). Trimming took off 4 bases at V and 0 bases at J, with 10 bases between the two ends. Germline CDR1 is SGHRS and CDR2 is YFSETQ. This CDR3 is 15 amino acids long. The CDR3 DNA follows: TGCGCCAGCAGCCCCCAGGGATCGAACACCGGGGAGCTGTTTTTT. Translating gives CASSPQGSNTGELFF.

The CDR3 DNA sequence: TGTGCCAGCAGCTTGGCAGGGACTCTTAGCAATCAGCCCCAGCATTTT. This encodes CASSLAGTLSNQPQHF. This chain uses TRBV5-5 with TRBJ1-5; D might be TRBD1 (5 bases). Trimming shortened V by 0 bases and J by 0 bases, and 10 bases separated the two germline ends. The CDR3 is 16 amino acids. Per germline, CDR1 SGHKS and CDR2 YYEKEE (reference sequence).

The genes are TRBV21-1 and TRBJ1-1; the table's TRBD1 call for D was not verified on the DNA. TRBV21-1 is a pseudogene locus. There are 16 residues in the CDR3. The CDR3 spells CASSGHRTGMNTEAFF. The CDR3 DNA is TGTGCCAGCAGCGGACACCGGACAGGAATGAACACTGAAGCTTTCTTT.

The chain has TRBV27 and TRBJ1-6, with 8 positions matching TRBD1. The J segment lost 4 bases and the V segment lost 3 bases, leaving 11 bases of the junction unmatched. This CDR3 is built from 18 residues. Germline lookup yields CDR1 MNHEY and CDR2 SMNVEV (reference sequence). The CDR3 coding sequence is TGTGCCAGCAGTTTGGGGCAGGGGGCGAGGTCGTATAATTCACCCCTCCACTTT. This translates into CASSLGQGARSYNSPLHF.

This chain joins TRBV7-9 and TRBJ1-4; maybe TRBD1 (6 bases). The CDR3 spans 14 residues. In germline, CDR1 is SEHNR, CDR2 FQNEAQ (reference sequence). Trimming shortened V by 1 base and J by 6 bases, and 9 bases separated the two germline ends. CDR3 residues: CASSLGGLDEKLFF. The CDR3 DNA sequence: TGTGCCAGCAGCTTAGGGGGGCTGGATGAAAAACTGTTTTTT.

The DNA for the CDR3 is TGTGCCAGCAGCTTACTACTGACAGGGATCACCTTC. The encoded protein is CASSLLLTGITF. The chain couples TRBV5-5 to TRBJ1-2; TRBD1 aligns across 7 bases. CDR1 and CDR2 from the germline V gene are SGHKS and YYEKEE (reference sequence). V dropped 2 bases and J dropped 13; count of bases not matched to a gene: 8. This CDR3 contains 12 residues. Full variable domain (remainder filled in from reference TRBV5-5 and TRBJ1-2): DAGVTQSPTHLIKTRGQQVTLRCSPISGHKSVSWYQQVLGQGPQFIFQYYEKEERGRGNFPDRFSARQFPNYSSELNVNALLLGDSALYLCASSLLLTGITFGSGTRLTVV.

Here the CDR3 reads CASSSGGTGRPYEQYF. CDR3 sequence (DNA): TGTGCCAGCAGTTCGGGTGGGACAGGAAGACCCTACGAGCAGTACTTC. The chain links TRBV6-5 to TRBJ2-7; 8 positions agree with TRBD1. Germline V gene lookup returns CDR1 MNHEY and CDR2 SVGAGI. The CDR3 length is 16 residues. V was clipped by 4 bases and J by 2 bases; unmatched bases: 10.

The chain combines TRBV9 with TRBJ2-1; D may be TRBD2 (7 bases). CDR1 is SGDLS, CDR2 YYNGEE, per germline. The CDR3 runs 17 residues. The ends were cut back, 0 bases at V and 1 base at J, with 14 bases in the middle. This CDR3 reads CASSVAPGGLSYNEQFF. The CDR3 region has the DNA TGTGCCAGCAGCGTAGCGCCCGGGGGGCTGTCCTACAATGAGCAGTTCTTC. The whole variable domain, remainder taken from reference TRBV9 and TRBJ2-1, is DSGVTQTPKHLITATGQRVTLRCSPRSGDLSVYWYQQSLDQGLQFLIQYYNGEERAKGNILERFSAQQFPDLHSELNLSSLELGDSALYFCASSVAPGGLSYNEQFFGPGTRLTVL.

The chain employs TRBV4-3 and TRBJ2-1, with a weak D call TRBD2 (5 bases). The germline V gene encodes CDR1 LGHNA and CDR2 YSLEER. V was shortened by 4 bases and J by 4 bases, with 14 bases between the two germline ends. The CDR3 runs 15 residues. CDR3 DNA sequence: TGCGCCAGCAGCCGCCAAACCGGGGAATACAATGAGCAGTTCTTC. This encodes CASSRQTGEYNEQFF.

Only one count was recorded for this clone. This rearrangement joins TRBV3-1 (or the pseudogene TRBV3-2) to TRBJ1-2; possibly TRBD1 for D (5 bases). The CDR3 loop spans 12 amino acids. Germline CDR1 LGHDT, CDR2 YNNKEL (reference sequence). The V end lost 4 bases, the J end lost 6 bases, and 9 bases lay between the germline ends. The chain's CDR3 is CASSRAGDGYTF. CDR3 in DNA: TGTGCCAGCAGCCGGGCGGGGGATGGCTACACCTTC.

The chain uses TRBV6-5 and TRBJ2-6, with a possible D match to TRBD2 (5 bases). The CDR3 loop spans 14 amino acids. Per germline, CDR1 MNHEY and CDR2 SVGAGI. The V end lost 6 bases, the J end lost 4 bases, and 10 bases lay between the germline ends. CDR3 protein: CASSPTGGANVLTF. CDR3 DNA: TGTGCCAGCAGCCCCACGGGGGGGGCCAACGTCCTGACTTTC.

The rearrangement uses TRBV7-8 and TRBJ1-1; 10 nucleotides agree with TRBD1. Germline loops: CDR1 SGHVS, CDR2 FQNEAQ. The CDR3 loop spans 14 amino acids. The trim removed 5 bases at V and 3 bases at J, leaving 3 bases unmatched. The CDR3: CASSPGQGYTEAFF. In DNA, the CDR3 is TGTGCCAGCAGCCCGGGACAGGGGTACACTGAAGCTTTCTTT.

This chain links TRBV11-1 with TRBJ2-1; 7 bases are shared with TRBD1. CDR1 and CDR2 from the germline V gene are SGHAT and FQDESV (reference sequence). The length of the CDR3 is 16 residues. J was trimmed by 0 bases and V by 5 bases; bases with no gene match: 7. CDR3 in amino acids: CASSRTTGSSYNEQFF. The CDR3 region has the DNA TGTGCCAGCAGCCGGACGACAGGGAGCTCCTACAATGAGCAGTTCTTC.

The chain uses TRBV5-5 and TRBJ1-4; D is perhaps TRBD1 (5 bases). Trimming removed 3 bases at V and 8 bases at J, with 20 bases between. Germline assignment: CDR1 SGHKS and CDR2 YYEKEE (reference sequence). This CDR3 spans 16 amino acids. This chain's CDR3 is CASSSSVVRGGEKLFF. As DNA, the CDR3 is TGTGCCAGCAGCTCTAGCGTCGTGCGGGGCGGGGAAAAACTGTTTTTT. Supplemented by reference TRBV5-5 and TRBJ1-4, the full variable domain reads DAGVTQSPTHLIKTRGQQVTLRCSPISGHKSVSWYQQVLGQGPQFIFQYYEKEERGRGNFPDRFSARQFPNYSSELNVNALLLGDSALYLCASSSSVVRGGEKLFFGSGTQLSVL.

V usage is TRBV5-4 and J usage is TRBJ2-5, with D tentatively TRBD1 (6 bases). With 0 bases removed from V and 3 bases from J, the gap between germline ends came to 12 bases. Looked up from germline, CDR1 is SGHNT and CDR2 is YYREEE (reference sequence). The length of the CDR3 is 15 residues. CDR3 sequence (DNA): TGTGCCAGCAGCTTGGCAGGGGCGCGAAAAGAGACCCAGTACTTC. Translated, it gives CASSLAGARKETQYF. The full variable domain, rest sourced from reference TRBV5-4 and TRBJ2-5, is ETGVTQSPTHLIKTRGQQVTLRCSSQSGHNTVSWYQQALGQGPQFIFQYYREEENGRGNFPPRFSGLQFPNYSSELNVNALELDDSALYLCASSLAGARKETQYFGPGTRLLVL.

This clone was seen only once. V gene TRBV7-2 combines with J gene TRBJ2-7; 7 bases map to TRBD1. V shed 5 bases and J 5 bases; nucleotides not matched to a gene: 9. The CDR3 totals 14 residues. From germline, CDR1 is SGHTA and CDR2 FQGNSA. CDR3 protein: CASSTGQVVNEQYF. CDR3 sequence (DNA): TGTGCCAGCAGCACCGGACAGGTCGTTAACGAGCAGTACTTC.

The V call is TRBV30, the J call TRBJ2-4; 9 nucleotides match TRBD2. The trim removed 1 base at V and 0 bases at J, leaving 16 bases unmatched. The CDR3 runs to 20 residues. Per germline, CDR1 GTSNPN and CDR2 SVGIG (reference sequence). CDR3 coding DNA: TGTGCCTGGAGTGAAATAGCGGGGGCCGGAGGAGGTCTAGCCAAAAACATTCAGTACTTC. Encoded protein: CAWSEIAGAGGGLAKNIQYF.

This clone was recorded only once. The chain links TRBV2 to TRBJ1-6, with D possibly matching TRBD1 (5 bases). The germline V gene encodes CDR1 SNHLY and CDR2 FYNNEI. V was clipped by 6 bases and J by 8 bases, with 11 bases between them. This CDR3 is 13 amino acids long. The CDR3 loop is CASRTQQDSPLHF. CDR3 coding DNA: TGTGCCAGCAGAACTCAACAGGATTCACCCCTCCACTTT.

The J gene is TRBJ1-3, the V gene TRBV27, with D possibly matching TRBD1 (6 bases). V was clipped by 5 bases and J by 5 bases, with 16 bases between them. The germline V gene encodes CDR1 MNHEY and CDR2 SMNVEV (reference sequence). This CDR3 is built from 15 residues. CDR3 region: CASSPTPDRRNTIYF. The CDR3 bases are TGTGCCAGCAGTCCCACCCCGGACAGAAGAAACACCATATATTTT.

This chain connects TRBV7-3 to TRBJ2-1; TRBD2 aligns across 13 bases. V was pared by 6 bases and J by 7 bases, with 15 bases of the junction left unmatched. This CDR3 has 18 amino acids. Germline CDR1 SGHTA, CDR2 FQGTGA. The CDR3 DNA is TGTGCCAGCAGTCGTAACCCTGGGACTAGCGGGGCCCAGAATGAGCAGTTCTTC. It yields the protein CASSRNPGTSGAQNEQFF.

J is TRBJ2-3 and V is TRBV7-2, with 8 bases lining up with TRBD2. The CDR3 is 15 residues long. Trimming removed 3 bases from V and 10 bases from J; junction bases left unmatched: 12. The germline gives CDR1 SGHTA, CDR2 FQGNSA. For the CDR3, the DNA is TGTGCCAGCAGCTTGAATATACTAGCGGCCGGGGCGCAGTATTTT. Its translation is CASSLNILAAGAQYF.

The chain is built from TRBV30 and TRBJ2-6, with TRBD1 matching over 8 bases. CDR3 length equals 16 residues. Germline CDR1 GTSNPN, CDR2 SVGIG (reference sequence). V lost 3 bases, J lost 0 bases, and 4 bases stayed unmatched. The CDR3 sequence is CAWSRGLGSGANVLTF. The CDR3 DNA follows: TGTGCCTGGAGCAGGGGGCTGGGCTCTGGGGCCAACGTCCTGACTTTC.

This clone has a handful of counts. This sequence joins TRBV2 and TRBJ1-2; D perhaps matches TRBD1 (5 bases). With 4 bases removed from V and 7 bases from J, the gap between germline ends came to 7 bases. The CDR3 spans 11 residues. Germline V gene sequence: CDR1 SNHLY, CDR2 FYNNEI. The CDR3 DNA reads as TGTGCCAGCAGTGTGGGGGGTGGCTACACCTTC. It codes for CASSVGGGYTF.

This chain joins TRBV3-1 (or the pseudogene TRBV3-2) and TRBJ2-5; the match to TRBD2 covers 10 bases. In germline, CDR1 is LGHDT, CDR2 YNNKEL (reference sequence). The CDR3 extends over 17 amino acids. V dropped 1 base and J dropped 3; count of bases not matched to a gene: 8. CDR3 nucleotide sequence: TGTGCCAGCAGCCAAGTTCTCCTAGCGGGGGAGAAAGAGACCCAGTACTTC. Protein: CASSQVLLAGEKETQYF.

The rearrangement links TRBV30 to TRBJ2-7, with 9 bases lining up with TRBD1. The V segment lost 1 base and the J segment 3 bases; nucleotides outside the gene matches: 7. CDR3 size: 15 residues. From germline, CDR1 is GTSNPN and CDR2 SVGIG (reference sequence). Here the CDR3 reads CAWSAWGQGDYEQYF. For the CDR3, the DNA is TGTGCCTGGAGTGCTTGGGGACAGGGCGACTACGAGCAGTACTTC.